The 9 T cell receptor beta chains below were found in one sample sequenced in a study of CD8 T cells in Susac syndrome (dated 2019 in TCRdb). Library preparation employed the immunoSEQ multiplex PCR assay. RNA was extracted with the RNeasy kit and about 0.5 to 1 ug was reverse transcribed using random hexamers. TCRdb reprocessed the public reads (quality trimming at Q25 with fastp, clone calling with MiXCR) and kept in-frame beta chains. A single entry per CDR3 protein holds the most common genes and DNA from its merged rows. The sample table holds 300,000 to 350,000 distinct CDR3 sequences, of which 90% to 95% were seen once. The leading ten clones occupy less than 0.08% of the sample. Sequencing input: CD4+ T cells from PBMCs. The origin of the receptors is a human donor with multiple sclerosis.

V usage is TRBV20-1 and J usage is TRBJ1-4, with a tentative D call TRBD1 (5 bases). CDR1 is DFQATT and CDR2 is SNEGSKA in the germline V gene (reference sequence). This CDR3 contains 13 residues. V was clipped by 5 bases and J by 0 bases, with 7 bases between them. This CDR3 is CSAPGATNEKLFF. CDR3 nucleotide sequence: TGCAGTGCTCCGGGGGCAACTAATGAAAAACTGTTTTTT.

The chain carries TRBV3-1 and TRBJ2-1; 9 nucleotides align to TRBD1. The CDR3 runs to 15 residues. The germline gives CDR1 LGHDT, CDR2 YNNKEL (reference sequence). V lost 6 bases to trimming and J lost 1 base; unmatched junction nucleotides: 4. The CDR3, as DNA: TGTGCCAGCAGGCGGACAGGGGCGTCCTACAATGAGCAGTTCTTC. This codes for CASRRTGASYNEQFF.

The chain carries TRBV7-3 and TRBJ1-1; possibly TRBD1 for D (5 bases). The CDR3 sequence is 15 residues long. CDR1 and CDR2 from the germline V gene are SGHTA and FQGTGA. V lost 5 bases and J lost 4, with 17 bases in between. CDR3 protein: CASSTQGGGVTEAFF. The CDR3 coding sequence is TGTGCCAGCAGCACCCAGGGCGGAGGGGTCACTGAAGCTTTCTTT. Full variable domain (rest looked up from reference TRBV7-3 and TRBJ1-1): GAGVSQTPSNKVTEKGKYVELRCDPISGHTALYWYRQSLGQGPEFLIYFQGTGAADDSGLPNDRFFAVRPEGSVSTLKIQRTERGDSAVYLCASSTQGGGVTEAFFGQGTRLTVV.

The chain has TRBV29-1 and TRBJ1-2; TRBD1 agrees at 9 bases. The junction had 5 bases not matched to a gene; V was cut back by 4 bases and J by 2 bases. Looked up from germline, CDR1 is SQVTM and CDR2 is ANQGSEA. The CDR3 sequence is 14 residues long. This CDR3 is CSVGDRVDNYGYTF. CDR3 coding DNA: TGCAGCGTTGGGGACAGGGTTGACAACTATGGCTACACCTTC.

The chain uses TRBV20-1 and TRBJ2-5; 9 nucleotides agree with TRBD1. There are 14 residues in the CDR3. Germline V gene lookup returns CDR1 DFQATT and CDR2 SNEGSKA (reference sequence). The junction had 8 bases not matched to a gene; V was cut back by 5 bases and J by 4 bases. The chain's CDR3 is CSALPGQGVETQYF. The CDR3 DNA sequence: TGCAGTGCTCTGCCGGGACAGGGTGTAGAGACCCAGTACTTC.

The chain is built from TRBV7-2 and TRBJ2-6, with unresolved D. CDR1 SGHTA and CDR2 FQGNSA come from the germline V gene. There are 11 residues in the CDR3. In nucleotides, the CDR3 is TGTGTGGGCCGTAGGGCCAACGTCCTGACTTTC. Protein sequence: CVGRRANVLTF.

This clonotype was seen only a few times. This chain uses TRBV29-1 with TRBJ2-7; 11 bases map to TRBD1. CDR1 SQVTM and CDR2 ANQGSEA come from the germline V gene. The CDR3 loop spans 13 amino acids. J was trimmed by 4 bases and V by 7 bases; bases with no gene match: 6. The CDR3 protein is CSGSGTGGYEQYF. DNA for the CDR3: TGCAGCGGCTCCGGGACAGGGGGATACGAGCAGTACTTC.

V gene TRBV4-1 combines with J gene TRBJ2-1, with 10 bases aligning to TRBD2. This CDR3 comprises 15 residues. V shed 3 bases and J 6 bases; nucleotides not matched to a gene: 5. Germline values: CDR1 MGHRA, CDR2 YSYEKL. CDR3 residues: CASSQRLAGGNEQFF. Here the CDR3 DNA reads TGCGCCAGCAGCCAGAGACTAGCGGGCGGCAATGAGCAGTTCTTC.

The chain recombines TRBV7-9 with TRBJ2-1; TRBD2 matches at 11 bases. The CDR3 extends over 19 amino acids. Germline values: CDR1 SEHNR, CDR2 FQNEAQ (reference sequence). V lost 5 bases to trimming and J lost 0 bases; unmatched junction nucleotides: 12. In DNA form, the CDR3 reads TGTGCCAGCAGCCCGAGACTAGCGGGGAAGTTCCTCTCCTACAATGAGCAGTTCTTC. Protein sequence: CASSPRLAGKFLSYNEQFF. Filled out from reference TRBV7-9 and TRBJ2-1, the complete variable domain reads DTGVSQNPRHKITKRGQNVTFRCDPISEHNRLYWYRQTLGQGPEFLTYFQNEAQLEKSRLLSDRFSAERPKGSFSTLEIQRTEQGDSAMYLCASSPRLAGKFLSYNEQFFGPGTRLTVL.